The 10 T cell receptor beta chains below were found in one sample sequenced in a study of cytomegalovirus exposure and HLA in healthy donors. The PCR employed 60 Vbeta primers together with 13 Jbeta primers. Assay used: immunoSEQ multiplex PCR; TCRdb lists only in-frame clones, some missing. The sample has 100,000 or so clones; around 80% are singletons. Sequenced material: PBMCs. Every receptor here comes from a man in his forties in good health and CMV-seronegative.

This clone was observed a few times. The chain is built from TRBV11-2 and TRBJ2-1; 12 bases line up with TRBD2. The V segment lost 1 base and the J segment 4 bases; nucleotides outside the gene matches: 5. Germline V gives CDR1 SGHAT, CDR2 FQNNGV. CDR3 size: 17 residues. The DNA of the CDR3 is TGTGCCAGCAGCTTAGGGGCTAGCGGGGGGGTTTACAATGAGCAGTTCTTC. Its protein product is CASSLGASGGVYNEQFF.

The V and J genes are TRBV27 and TRBJ2-5, with D perhaps TRBD2 (7 bases). The CDR3 extends over 15 amino acids. CDR1 and CDR2 (germline): MNHEY, SMNVEV (reference sequence). V dropped 5 bases and J dropped 2 bases, with 15 bases sitting between them. The CDR3 spells CASSTGGFGQETQYF. CDR3 DNA: TGTGCCAGCAGTACGGGGGGCTTCGGGCAAGAGACCCAGTACTTC.

The chain has TRBV2 and TRBJ1-1, with a possible D match to TRBD1 (6 bases). CDR1 and CDR2 (germline): SNHLY, FYNNEI. The length of the CDR3 is 13 residues. V was trimmed by 4 bases and J by 1 base, leaving 7 bases between them. CDR3 sequence (DNA): TGTGCCAGCAGTGTGACAGGGAACACTGAAGCTTTCTTT. Amino acid sequence: CASSVTGNTEAFF.

The CDR3: CASSEGQGTEAFF. The CDR3, as DNA: TGTGCCAGCAGCGAGGGACAGGGCACTGAAGCTTTCTTT. The chain has TRBV11-3 and TRBJ1-1; 9 bases align to TRBD1. The junction had 2 bases not matched to a gene; V was cut back by 5 bases and J by 4 bases. Germline V CDR1 and CDR2: SGHNT, YENEEA. The CDR3 spans 13 residues.

The chain links TRBV28 to TRBJ1-1; TRBD1 is a possible D gene (6 bases). This CDR3 has 16 amino acids. Looked up from germline, CDR1 is MDHEN and CDR2 is SYDVKM. The ends were cut back, 6 bases at V and 5 bases at J, with 22 bases in the middle. CDR3 residues: CASRESTGTLRTEAFF. CDR3 DNA sequence: TGTGCCAGCAGGGAATCGACCGGGACACTGAGGACTGAAGCTTTCTTT.

This clone was seen a handful of times. The chain carries TRBV6-5 and TRBJ1-4; a weak D match, TRBD1 (5 bases). Germline V gene data show CDR1 as MNHEY and CDR2 as SVGAGI. The CDR3 consists of 13 residues. Trimming shortened V by 7 bases and J by 5 bases, and 11 bases separated the two germline ends. CDR3 amino acids: CASMEGWNEKLFF. The CDR3 coding sequence is TGTGCCAGCATGGAGGGGTGGAATGAAAAACTGTTTTTT.

V is TRBV15 and J is TRBJ1-2; 7 positions match TRBD1. Germline lookup yields CDR1 LNHNV and CDR2 YYDKDF (reference sequence). With V trimmed by 2 bases and J by 8 bases, 11 bases remained unmatched. The CDR3 has 15 amino acids. CDR3 sequence (DNA): TGTGCCACCAGCAGAATATCCGGGACAGTTGAAGGCTACACCTTC. Translation gives CATSRISGTVEGYTF.

The J gene is TRBJ2-1, the V gene TRBV7-2; D unclear. V gave up 3 bases and J gave up 8 bases, with 11 bases separating them. Germline-derived CDR1 and CDR2 are SGHTA and FQGNSA. This CDR3 is built from 13 residues. In nucleotides, the CDR3 is TGTGCCAGCAGCTTTAAGTTTCGGGATGAGCAGTTCTTC. Translation gives CASSFKFRDEQFF.

This chain connects TRBV11-2 to TRBJ2-1; D unclear. Trimming removed 1 base from V and 8 bases from J, with 6 bases in between. Germline values: CDR1 SGHAT, CDR2 FQNNGV. There are 12 residues in the CDR3. The CDR3 DNA is TGTGCCAGCAGCTTAGGAGGCGATGAGCAGTTCTTC. It specifies CASSLGGDEQFF.

The CDR3 region is CASKLGVSTDTQYF. The CDR3 region has the DNA TGTGCCAGTAAGCTAGGAGTGAGCACAGATACGCAGTATTTT. The gene calls are TRBV5-8 and TRBJ2-3, with unresolved D. The CDR3 extends over 14 amino acids. V shed 8 bases and J shed 0 bases, with 13 bases lying between them. CDR1 is SGHTS and CDR2 is YDEGEE in the germline V gene.